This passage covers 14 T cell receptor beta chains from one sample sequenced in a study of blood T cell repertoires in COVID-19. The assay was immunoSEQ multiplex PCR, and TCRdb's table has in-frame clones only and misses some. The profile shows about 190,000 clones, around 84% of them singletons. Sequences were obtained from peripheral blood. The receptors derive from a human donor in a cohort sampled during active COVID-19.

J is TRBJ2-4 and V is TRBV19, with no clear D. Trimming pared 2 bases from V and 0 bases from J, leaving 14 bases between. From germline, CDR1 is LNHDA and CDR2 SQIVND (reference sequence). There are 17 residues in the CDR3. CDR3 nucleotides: TGTGCCAGTAGTATACGCGGTTCCGGGTTAGCCAAAAACATTCAGTACTTC. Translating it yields CASSIRGSGLAKNIQYF. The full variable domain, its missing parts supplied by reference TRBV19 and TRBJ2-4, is DGGITQSPKYLFRKEGQNVTLSCEQNLNHDAMYWYRQDPGQGLRLIYYSQIVNDFQKGDIAEGYSVSREKKESFPLTVTSAQKNPTAFYLCASSIRGSGLAKNIQYFGAGTRLSVL.

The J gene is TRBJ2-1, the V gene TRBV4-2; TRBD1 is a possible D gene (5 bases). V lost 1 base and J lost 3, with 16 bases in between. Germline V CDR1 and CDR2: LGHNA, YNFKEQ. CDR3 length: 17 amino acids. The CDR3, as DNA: TGTGCCAGCAGCCAAGGGGGCTCAGGCCTAAACTACAATGAGCAGTTCTTC. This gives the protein CASSQGGSGLNYNEQFF.

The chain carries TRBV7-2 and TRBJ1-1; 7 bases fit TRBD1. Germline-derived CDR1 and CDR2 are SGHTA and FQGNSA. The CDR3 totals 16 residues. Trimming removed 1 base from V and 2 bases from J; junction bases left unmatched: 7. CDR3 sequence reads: CASSLVRGRDNTEAFF. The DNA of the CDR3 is TGTGCCAGCAGCTTAGTGAGGGGGCGCGACAACACTGAAGCTTTCTTT.

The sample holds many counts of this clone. The CDR3 is CASNLRGGHLNTEAFF. The CDR3 DNA follows: TGTGCCAGCAACCTTCGAGGGGGACACTTGAACACTGAAGCTTTCTTT. The V call is TRBV27, the J call TRBJ1-1; possible D gene TRBD1, 6 bases. The germline V and J ends were trimmed by 7 bases and 0 bases, with 18 bases remaining between them. Germline V lookup: CDR1 MNHEY, CDR2 SMNVEV (reference sequence). CDR3 size: 16 residues.

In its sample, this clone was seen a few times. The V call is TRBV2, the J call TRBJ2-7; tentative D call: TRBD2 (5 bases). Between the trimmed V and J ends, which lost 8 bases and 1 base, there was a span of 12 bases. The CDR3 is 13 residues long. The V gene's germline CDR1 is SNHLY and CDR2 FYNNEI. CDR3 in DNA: TGTGCCAGCGCCTGGACTGGGTCCTACGAGCAGTACTTC. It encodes CASAWTGSYEQYF.

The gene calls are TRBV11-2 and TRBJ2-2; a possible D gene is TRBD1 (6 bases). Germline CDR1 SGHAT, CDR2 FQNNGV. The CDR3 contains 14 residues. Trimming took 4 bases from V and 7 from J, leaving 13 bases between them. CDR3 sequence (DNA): TGTGCCAGCAGCTCAGGGGTGGGGGTCGGGGAGCTGTTTTTT. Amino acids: CASSSGVGVGELFF.

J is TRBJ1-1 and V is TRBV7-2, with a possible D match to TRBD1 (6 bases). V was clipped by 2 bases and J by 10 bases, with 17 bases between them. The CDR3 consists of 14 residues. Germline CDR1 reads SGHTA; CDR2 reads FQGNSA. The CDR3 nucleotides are TGTGCCAGCAGCTTATATACGGGGGGGGCCAGAGCTTTCTTT. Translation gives CASSLYTGGARAFF. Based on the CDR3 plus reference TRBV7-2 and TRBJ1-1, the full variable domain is GAGVSQSPSNKVTEKGKDVELRCDPISGHTALYWYRQSLGQGLEFLIYFQGNSAPDKSGLPSDRFSAERTGGSVSTLTIQRTQQEDSAVYLCASSLYTGGARAFFGQGTRLTVV.

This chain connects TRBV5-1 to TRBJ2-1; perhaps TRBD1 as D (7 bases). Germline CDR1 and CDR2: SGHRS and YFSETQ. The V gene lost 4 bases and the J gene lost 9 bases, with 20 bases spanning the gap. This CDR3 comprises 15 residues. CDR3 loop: CASSTGQSRRGEQFF. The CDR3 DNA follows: TGCGCCAGCAGCACGGGACAGTCGCGGCGGGGTGAGCAGTTCTTC.

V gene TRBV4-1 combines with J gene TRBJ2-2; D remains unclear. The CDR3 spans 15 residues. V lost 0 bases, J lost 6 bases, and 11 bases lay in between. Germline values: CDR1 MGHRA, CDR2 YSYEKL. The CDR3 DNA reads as TGCGCCAGCAGCCAAGATGAGGTGGTCGCCGGGGAGCTGTTTTTT. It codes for CASSQDEVVAGELFF.

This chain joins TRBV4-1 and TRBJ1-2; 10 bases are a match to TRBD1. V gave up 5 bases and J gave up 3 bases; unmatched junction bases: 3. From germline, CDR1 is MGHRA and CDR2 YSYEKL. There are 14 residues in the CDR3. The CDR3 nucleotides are TGCGCCAGCAGCACGGGACAGGGGCACTATGGCTACACCTTC. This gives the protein CASSTGQGHYGYTF.

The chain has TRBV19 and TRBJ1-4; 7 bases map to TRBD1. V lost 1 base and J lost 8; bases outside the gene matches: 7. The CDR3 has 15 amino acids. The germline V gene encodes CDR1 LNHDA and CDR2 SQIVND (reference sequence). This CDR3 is CASSIGGTGEEKLFF. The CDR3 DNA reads TGTGCCAGTAGTATAGGCGGTACAGGGGAGGAAAAACTGTTTTTT. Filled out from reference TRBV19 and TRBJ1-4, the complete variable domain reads DGGITQSPKYLFRKEGQNVTLSCEQNLNHDAMYWYRQDPGQGLRLIYYSQIVNDFQKGDIAEGYSVSREKKESFPLTVTSAQKNPTAFYLCASSIGGTGEEKLFFGSGTQLSVL.

DNA for the CDR3: TGTGCCAGCTCAGCAGACAGGGGAGCCGAGCAGTACGTC. As protein: CASSADRGAEQYV. The V and J genes are TRBV18 and TRBJ2-7; 8 nucleotides match TRBD1. The CDR3 has 13 residues. V was clipped by 5 bases and J by 6 bases; unmatched bases: 6. Germline CDR1 is KGHSH and CDR2 is LQKENI.

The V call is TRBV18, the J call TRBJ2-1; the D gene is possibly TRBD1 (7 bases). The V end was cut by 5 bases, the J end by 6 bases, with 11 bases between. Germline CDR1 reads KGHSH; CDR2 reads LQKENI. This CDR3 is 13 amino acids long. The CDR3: CASSGQEGNEQFF. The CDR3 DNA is TGTGCCAGCTCAGGACAGGAGGGCAATGAGCAGTTCTTC. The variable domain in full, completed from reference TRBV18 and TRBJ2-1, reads NAGVMQNPRHLVRRRGQEARLRCSPMKGHSHVYWYRQLPEEGLKFMVYLQKENIIDESGMPKERFSAEFPKEGPSILRIQQVVRGDSAAYFCASSGQEGNEQFFGPGTRLTVL.

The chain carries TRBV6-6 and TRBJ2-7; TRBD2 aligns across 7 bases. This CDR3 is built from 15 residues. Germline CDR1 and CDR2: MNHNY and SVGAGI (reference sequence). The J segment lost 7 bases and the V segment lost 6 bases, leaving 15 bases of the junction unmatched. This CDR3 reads CASSPFEGGPKEQYF. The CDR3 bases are TGTGCCAGCAGCCCATTTGAGGGAGGGCCAAAAGAGCAGTACTTC.